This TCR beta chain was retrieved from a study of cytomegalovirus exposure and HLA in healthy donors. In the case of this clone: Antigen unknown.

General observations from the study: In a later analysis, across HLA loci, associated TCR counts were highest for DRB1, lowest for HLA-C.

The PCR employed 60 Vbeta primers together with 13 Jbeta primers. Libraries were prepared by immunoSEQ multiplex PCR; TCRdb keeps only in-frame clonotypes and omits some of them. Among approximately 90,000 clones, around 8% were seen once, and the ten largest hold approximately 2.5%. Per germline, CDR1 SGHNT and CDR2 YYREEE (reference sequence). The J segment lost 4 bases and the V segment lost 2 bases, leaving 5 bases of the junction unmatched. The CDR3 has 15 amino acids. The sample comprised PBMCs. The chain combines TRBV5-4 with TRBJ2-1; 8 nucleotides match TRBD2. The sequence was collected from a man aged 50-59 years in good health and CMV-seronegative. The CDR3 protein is CASSLGGGLYNEQFF. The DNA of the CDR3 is TGTGCCAGCAGCTTAGGCGGGGGGCTATACAATGAGCAGTTCTTC. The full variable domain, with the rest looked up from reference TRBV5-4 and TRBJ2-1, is ETGVTQSPTHLIKTRGQQVTLRCSSQSGHNTVSWYQQALGQGPQFIFQYYREEENGRGNFPPRFSGLQFPNYSSELNVNALELDDSALYLCASSLGGGLYNEQFFGPGTRLTVL.